Listed below are T cell receptor beta chains from one sample, sequenced in a study of blood T cell repertoires in COVID-19. Sequencing was performed with immunoSEQ multiplex PCR; in TCRdb, only in-frame clones are kept and a portion is missing. The sample lists 150,000 or so clones; about 85% were seen once. The specimen was peripheral blood. Receptors originate from a human donor with acute or convalescent COVID-19. The donor label of this sample is uncertain. The CDR3 runs from the conserved cysteine through the conserved F or W. Fields, in order: J gene, D gene, V gene, CDR3 protein. A D gene is named only where the DNA matches it firmly.

TRBJ2-5,TRBD1,TRBV2,CASSADRGTRKETQYF
TRBJ2-1,-,TRBV7-3,CASSPPSGNEQFF
TRBJ2-7,TRBD1,TRBV15,CATSRDPVGTGAYEQYF
TRBJ1-2,-,TRBV3-1/TRBV3-2,CASRKTGMGMDGYTF
TRBJ2-7,-,TRBV25-1,CATLGTYTYEQYF
TRBJ1-6,TRBD1,TRBV27,CASSFGGQGLRSPLHF
TRBJ2-6,TRBD1,TRBV7-2,CASMRGGAGANVLTF
TRBJ1-3,TRBD1,TRBV7-3,CASSPDRAGSGNTIYF
TRBJ2-2,TRBD2,TRBV3-1/TRBV3-2,CASSPGLAGGSGELFF
TRBJ2-5,-,TRBV7-3,CASSPGAGPQETQYF
TRBJ2-7,TRBD2,TRBV5-1,CASNQAGGLREQYF
TRBJ1-1,TRBD1,TRBV30,CAGGVLGTVNTEAFF
TRBJ1-5,-,TRBV7-2,CASSLAGREGGNQPQHF
TRBJ2-3,-,TRBV7-6,CASSYYARDTATDTQYF
TRBJ1-1,-,TRBV19,CASSMGTYTEAFF
TRBJ1-2,-,TRBV27,CASSLFGGRPNYGYTF
TRBJ2-1,TRBD2,TRBV7-3,CASSFRGGDEQFF
TRBJ1-2,TRBD1,TRBV7-8,CASSRQGTNYGYTF
TRBJ2-7,-,TRBV30,CAWSSKYEQYF
TRBJ1-5,-,TRBV19,CASSIQKTQGGRNQPQHF
TRBJ1-2,-,TRBV6-6,CASSSSRVFSSF
TRBJ2-3,-,TRBV11-2,CASSRRPGEDTQYF
TRBJ1-6,-,TRBV4-3,CASSQEGAGRGGEYSPLHF
TRBJ1-5,-,TRBV5-1,CASSYSLGQPQHF
TRBJ2-2,TRBD2,TRBV6-5,CASSSAGGHLGELFF
TRBJ2-7,TRBD1,TRBV9,CASSGRQGTYEQYF
TRBJ1-2,-,TRBV6-2/TRBV6-3,CASSPYSGYGYTF
TRBJ1-1,-,TRBV7-9,CASSQMRTAMNTEAFF
TRBJ2-7,-,TRBV5-1,CASSLVGGYEQYF
TRBJ1-6,-,TRBV7-3,CASSPNRDSPLHF
TRBJ1-1,-,TRBV29-1,CSVVSGTPILAVAFF
TRBJ1-5,TRBD1,TRBV24-1,CATSDLNRGDNQPQHF
TRBJ2-5,-,TRBV5-1,CASSLGVMETQYF
TRBJ1-5,TRBD1,TRBV6-5,CASSYDRGEPQHF
TRBJ1-6,-,TRBV28,CASWATVAGSPLHF
TRBJ1-1,-,TRBV15,CATSRVWSGRDTEAFF